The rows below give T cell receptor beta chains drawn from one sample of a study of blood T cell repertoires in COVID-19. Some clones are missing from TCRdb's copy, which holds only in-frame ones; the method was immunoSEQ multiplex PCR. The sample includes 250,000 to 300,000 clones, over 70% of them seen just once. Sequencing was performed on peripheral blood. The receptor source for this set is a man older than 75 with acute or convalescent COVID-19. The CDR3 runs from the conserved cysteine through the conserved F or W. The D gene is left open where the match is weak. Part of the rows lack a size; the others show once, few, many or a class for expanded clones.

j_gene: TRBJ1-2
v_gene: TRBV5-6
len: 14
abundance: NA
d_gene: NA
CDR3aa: CASNRKVLDYGYTF
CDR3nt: TGTGCCAGCAACCGGAAGGTTCTAGACTATGGCTACACCTTC

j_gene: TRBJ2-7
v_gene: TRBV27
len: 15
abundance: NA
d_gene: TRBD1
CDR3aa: CASSQGQGGFYEQYF
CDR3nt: TGTGCCAGCAGCCAGGGACAGGGGGGCTTCTACGAGCAGTACTTC

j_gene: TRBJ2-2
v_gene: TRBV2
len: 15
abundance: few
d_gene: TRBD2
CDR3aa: CASSETSGNTGELFF
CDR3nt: TGTGCCAGCAGTGAGACTAGCGGGAACACCGGGGAGCTGTTTTTT

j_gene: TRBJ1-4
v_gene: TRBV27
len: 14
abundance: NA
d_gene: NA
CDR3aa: CASSLPFTDEKLFF
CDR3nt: TGTGCCAGCAGTTTACCCTTCACGGATGAAAAACTGTTTTTT

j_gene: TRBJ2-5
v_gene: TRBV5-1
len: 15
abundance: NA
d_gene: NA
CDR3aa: CASSPGLAAQETQYF
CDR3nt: TGCGCCAGCAGCCCTGGACTGGCAGCCCAAGAGACCCAGTACTTC

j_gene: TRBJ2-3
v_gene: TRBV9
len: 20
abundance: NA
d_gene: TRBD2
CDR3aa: CASSVGNSGIGSGGTDTQYF
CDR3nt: TGTGCCAGCAGCGTAGGTAATAGCGGGATTGGAAGTGGTGGCACAGATACGCAGTATTTT

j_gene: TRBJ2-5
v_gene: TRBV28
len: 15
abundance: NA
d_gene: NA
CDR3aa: CASSLQGYYQETQYF
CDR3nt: TGTGCCAGCAGTTTACAGGGGTACTACCAAGAGACCCAGTACTTC

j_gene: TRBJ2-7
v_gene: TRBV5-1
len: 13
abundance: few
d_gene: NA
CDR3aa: CASRRRPAYEQYF
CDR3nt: TGCGCCAGCAGGAGGCGGCCAGCCTACGAGCAGTACTTC

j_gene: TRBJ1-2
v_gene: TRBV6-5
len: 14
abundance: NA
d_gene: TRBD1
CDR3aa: CASSPGTGLYGYTF
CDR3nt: TGTGCCAGCAGCCCCGGGACAGGACTCTATGGCTACACCTTC

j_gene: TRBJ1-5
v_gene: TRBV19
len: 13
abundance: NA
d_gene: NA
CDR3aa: CASSIGHNQPQHF
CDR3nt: TGTGCCAGTAGTATAGGACACAATCAGCCCCAGCATTTT

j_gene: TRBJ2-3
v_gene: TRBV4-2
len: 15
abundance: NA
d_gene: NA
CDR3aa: CASSQGDRYTDTQYF
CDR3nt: TGTGCCAGCAGCCAAGGCGACAGATACACAGATACGCAGTATTTT

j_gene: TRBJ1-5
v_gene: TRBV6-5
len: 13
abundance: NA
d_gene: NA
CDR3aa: CASRPDSYQPQHF
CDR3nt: TGTGCCAGCAGGCCAGACAGCTATCAGCCCCAGCATTTT

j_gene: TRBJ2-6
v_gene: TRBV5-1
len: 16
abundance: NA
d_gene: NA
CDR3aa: CASSPIVSSGANVLTF
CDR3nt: TGCGCCAGCAGCCCCATAGTCTCCTCTGGGGCCAACGTCCTGACTTTC

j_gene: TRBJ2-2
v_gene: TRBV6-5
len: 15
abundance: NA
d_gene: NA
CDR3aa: CASSLLARGTGELFF
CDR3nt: TGTGCCAGCAGTCTACTGGCCCGGGGAACCGGGGAGCTGTTTTTT

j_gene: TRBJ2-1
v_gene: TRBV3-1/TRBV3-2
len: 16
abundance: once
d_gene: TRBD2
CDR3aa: CASSPRVGREGAEQFF
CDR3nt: TGTGCCAGCAGCCCCCGGGTGGGGCGGGAGGGGGCTGAGCAGTTCTTC

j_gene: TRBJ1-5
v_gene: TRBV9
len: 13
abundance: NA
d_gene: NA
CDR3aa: CASSQYDSQPQHF
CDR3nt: TGTGCCAGCAGCCAATATGACAGTCAGCCCCAGCATTTT

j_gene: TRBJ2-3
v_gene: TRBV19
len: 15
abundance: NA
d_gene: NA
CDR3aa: CATAREGGLTDTQYF
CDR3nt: TGTGCCACCGCAAGAGAGGGTGGCCTCACAGATACGCAGTATTTT

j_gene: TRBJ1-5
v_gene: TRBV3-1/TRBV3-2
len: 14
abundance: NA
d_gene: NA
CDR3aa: CASSLGPGTLAQHF
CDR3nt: TGTGCCAGCAGCCTGGGCCCCGGGACTTTGGCCCAGCATTTT

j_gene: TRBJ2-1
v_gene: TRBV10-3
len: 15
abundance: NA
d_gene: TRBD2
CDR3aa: CAISEEGLGNNEQFF
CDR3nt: TGTGCCATCAGTGAAGAGGGACTAGGGAACAATGAGCAGTTCTTC

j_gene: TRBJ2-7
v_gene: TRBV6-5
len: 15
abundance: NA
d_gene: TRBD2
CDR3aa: CASSLTSGGVYEQYF
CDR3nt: TGTGCCAGCAGTTTGACTAGCGGGGGGGTTTACGAGCAGTACTTC

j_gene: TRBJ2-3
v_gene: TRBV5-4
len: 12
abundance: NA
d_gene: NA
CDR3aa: CASSGSGDTQYF
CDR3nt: TGTGCCAGCAGTGGAAGCGGTGATACGCAGTATTTT

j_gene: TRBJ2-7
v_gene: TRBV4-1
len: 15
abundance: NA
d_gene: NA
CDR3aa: CASSQGTAPSYEQYF
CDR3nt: TGCGCCAGCAGCCAAGGAACAGCACCCTCCTACGAGCAGTACTTC

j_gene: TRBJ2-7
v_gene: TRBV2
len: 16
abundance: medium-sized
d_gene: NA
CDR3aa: CASSEFGSDRFHEQYF
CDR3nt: TGTGCCAGCAGTGAATTCGGTAGCGATCGGTTCCACGAGCAGTACTTC

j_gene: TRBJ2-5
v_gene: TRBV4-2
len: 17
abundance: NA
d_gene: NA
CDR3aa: CASSQGSSGTKDGTQYF
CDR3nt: TGTGCCAGCAGCCAAGGATCTTCGGGGACAAAAGATGGGACCCAGTACTTC

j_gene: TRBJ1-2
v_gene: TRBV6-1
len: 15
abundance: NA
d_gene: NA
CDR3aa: CASSEALGKLYGYTF
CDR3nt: TGTGCCAGCAGTGAAGCGCTAGGCAAGCTCTATGGCTACACCTTC

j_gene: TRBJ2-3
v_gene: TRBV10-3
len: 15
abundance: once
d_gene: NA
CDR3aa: CAISESVAGSDTQYF
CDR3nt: TGTGCCATCAGTGAGTCTGTGGCGGGATCAGATACGCAGTATTTT

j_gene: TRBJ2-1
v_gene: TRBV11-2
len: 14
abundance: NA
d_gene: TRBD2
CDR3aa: CASSKGLLGNEQFF
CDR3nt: TGTGCCAGCAGTAAGGGACTATTAGGCAATGAGCAGTTCTTC

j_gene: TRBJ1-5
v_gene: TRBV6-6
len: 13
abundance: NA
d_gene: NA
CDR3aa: CASSYAENQPQHF
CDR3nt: TGTGCCAGCAGTTACGCCGAGAATCAGCCCCAGCATTTT

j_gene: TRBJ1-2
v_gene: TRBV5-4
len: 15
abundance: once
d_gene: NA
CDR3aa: CASSFGGLGYYGYTF
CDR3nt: TGTGCCAGCAGCTTTGGGGGCCTCGGCTACTATGGCTACACCTTC

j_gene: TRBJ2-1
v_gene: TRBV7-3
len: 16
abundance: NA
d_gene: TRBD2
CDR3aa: CASSLGGTSGYNEQFF
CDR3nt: TGTGCCAGCAGCTTAGGAGGGACTAGCGGATACAATGAGCAGTTCTTC

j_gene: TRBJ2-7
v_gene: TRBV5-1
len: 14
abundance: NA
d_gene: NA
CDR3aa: CASSLVGSSYEQYF
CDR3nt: TGCGCCAGCAGCTTGGTTGGCTCCTCCTACGAGCAGTACTTC

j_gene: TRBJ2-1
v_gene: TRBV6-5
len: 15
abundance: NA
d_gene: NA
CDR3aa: CASSLESIPPYEQFF
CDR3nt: TGTGCCAGCAGTTTAGAATCAATACCCCCCTATGAGCAGTTCTTC

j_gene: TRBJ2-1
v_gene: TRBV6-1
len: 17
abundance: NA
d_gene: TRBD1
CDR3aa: CASSVVSGTGSIGEQFF
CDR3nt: TGTGCCAGCAGTGTTGTTTCCGGGACAGGGTCTATCGGTGAGCAGTTCTTC

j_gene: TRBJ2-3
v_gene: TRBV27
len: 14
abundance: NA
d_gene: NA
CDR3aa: CASSPEQGTDTQYF
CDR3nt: TGTGCCAGCAGCCCAGAACAGGGAACAGATACGCAGTATTTT

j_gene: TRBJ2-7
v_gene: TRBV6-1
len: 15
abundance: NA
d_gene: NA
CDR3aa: CASSEGRTPIYEQYF
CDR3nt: TGTGCCAGCAGTGAAGGTAGGACACCCATCTACGAGCAGTACTTC

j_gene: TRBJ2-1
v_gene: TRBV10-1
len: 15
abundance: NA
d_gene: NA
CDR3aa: CASSVAQGGPNEQFF
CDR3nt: TGCGCCAGCAGTGTGGCGCAGGGAGGACCCAATGAGCAGTTCTTC

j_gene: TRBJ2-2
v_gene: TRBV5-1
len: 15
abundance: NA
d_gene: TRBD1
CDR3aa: CASSLGTGNTGELFF
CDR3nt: TGCGCCAGCAGCTTGGGGACAGGGAACACCGGGGAGCTGTTTTTT

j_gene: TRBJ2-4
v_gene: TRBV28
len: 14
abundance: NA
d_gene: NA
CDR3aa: CASSPPGAKNIQYF
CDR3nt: TGTGCCAGCAGTCCCCCGGGGGCCAAAAACATTCAGTACTTC

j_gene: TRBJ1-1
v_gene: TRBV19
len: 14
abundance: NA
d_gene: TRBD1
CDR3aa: CASSPGQVVDEAFF
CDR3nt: TGTGCCAGTAGTCCAGGACAGGTAGTTGATGAAGCTTTCTTT

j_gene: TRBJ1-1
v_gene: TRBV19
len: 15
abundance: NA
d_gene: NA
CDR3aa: CASSKSRAMNTEAFF
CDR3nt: TGTGCCAGTAGTAAATCCAGGGCTATGAACACTGAAGCTTTCTTT

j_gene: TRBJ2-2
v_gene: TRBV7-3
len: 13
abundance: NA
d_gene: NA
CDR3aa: CASSFGQTGELFF
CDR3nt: TGTGCCAGCAGCTTTGGACAGACCGGGGAGCTGTTTTTT

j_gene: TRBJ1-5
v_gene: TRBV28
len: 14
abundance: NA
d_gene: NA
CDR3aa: CASTPPGSNQPQHF
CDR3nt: TGTGCCAGCACCCCCCCCGGGAGCAATCAGCCCCAGCATTTT

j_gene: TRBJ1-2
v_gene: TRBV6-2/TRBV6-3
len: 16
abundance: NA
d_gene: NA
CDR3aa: CASRPNRRQDLYGYTF
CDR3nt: TGTGCCAGCAGGCCTAATAGAAGACAGGACCTCTATGGCTACACCTTC

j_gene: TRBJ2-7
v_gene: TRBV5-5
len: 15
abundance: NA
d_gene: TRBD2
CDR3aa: CASSLSGLAIYEQYF
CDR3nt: TGTGCCAGCAGCTTGTCGGGACTAGCGATCTACGAGCAGTACTTC

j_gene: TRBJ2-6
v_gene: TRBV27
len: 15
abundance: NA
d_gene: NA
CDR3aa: CASSSPAVGANVLTF
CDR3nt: TGTGCCAGCAGTTCCCCCGCGGTTGGGGCCAACGTCCTGACTTTC

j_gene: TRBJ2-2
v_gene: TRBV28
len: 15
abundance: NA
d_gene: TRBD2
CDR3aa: CASSSWTSGAGELFF
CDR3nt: TGTGCCAGCAGCTCTTGGACTAGCGGGGCCGGGGAGCTGTTTTTT

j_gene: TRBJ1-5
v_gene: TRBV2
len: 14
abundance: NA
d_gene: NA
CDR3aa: CASSEGLGPQPQHF
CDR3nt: TGTGCCAGCAGTGAAGGGCTTGGGCCCCAGCCCCAGCATTTT

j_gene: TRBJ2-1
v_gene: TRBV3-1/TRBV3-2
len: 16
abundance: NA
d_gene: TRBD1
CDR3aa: CASSPDRGPAYNEQFF
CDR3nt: TGTGCCAGCAGCCCCGACAGGGGGCCCGCCTACAATGAGCAGTTCTTC

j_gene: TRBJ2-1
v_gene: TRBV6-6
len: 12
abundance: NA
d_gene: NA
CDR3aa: CASSQPDNEQFF
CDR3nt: TGTGCCAGCAGTCAACCGGACAATGAGCAGTTCTTC

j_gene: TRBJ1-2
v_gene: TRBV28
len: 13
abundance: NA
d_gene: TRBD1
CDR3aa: CATRTGPLYGYTF
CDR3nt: TGTGCCACCAGGACAGGACCACTCTATGGCTACACCTTC

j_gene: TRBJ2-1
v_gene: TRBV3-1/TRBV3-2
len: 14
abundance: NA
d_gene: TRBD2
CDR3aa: CASQTSGGANEQFF
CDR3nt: TGTGCCAGCCAAACTAGCGGGGGGGCTAATGAGCAGTTCTTC

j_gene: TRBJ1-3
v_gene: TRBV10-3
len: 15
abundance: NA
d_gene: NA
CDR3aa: CAISDSVLSGNTIYF
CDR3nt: TGTGCCATCAGTGACTCAGTCCTCTCTGGAAACACCATATATTTT

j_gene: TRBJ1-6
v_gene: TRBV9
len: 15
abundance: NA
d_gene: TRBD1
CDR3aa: CASSPPGQGNSPLHF
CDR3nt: TGTGCCAGCAGCCCCCCTGGACAGGGAAATTCACCCCTCCACTTT

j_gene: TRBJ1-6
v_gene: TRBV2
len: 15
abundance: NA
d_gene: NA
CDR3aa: CASTVEAGRNSPLHF
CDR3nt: TGTGCCAGCACCGTCGAGGCAGGGAGGAATTCACCCCTCCACTTT

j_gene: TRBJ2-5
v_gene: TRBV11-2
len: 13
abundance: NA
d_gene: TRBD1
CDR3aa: CASSPGQQETQYF
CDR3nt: TGTGCCAGCAGCCCGGGACAGCAAGAGACCCAGTACTTC

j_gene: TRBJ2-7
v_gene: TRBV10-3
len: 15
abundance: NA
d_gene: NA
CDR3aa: CAISLGTPGSYEQYF
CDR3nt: TGTGCCATCAGCCTCGGGACACCCGGCTCCTACGAGCAGTACTTC